The clone carrying this T cell receptor beta chain has just one count. These data belong to a study of T cell clones after liver transplantation. The method was immunoSEQ multiplex PCR; TCRdb's version includes in-frame clones alone and lacks a portion of them. The sample carries approximately 100,000 clones, around 80% recorded once. The sequence derives from a human patient who received a liver transplant. Some of the T cells might come from the graft donor. The sample was CD4+ T cells from blood, taken approximately 50 months after liver transplant.

This CDR3 reads CASSQDLQGRGNQPQHF. CDR3 nucleotide sequence: TGTGCCAGCAGCCAAGATCTTCAAGGGCGCGGCAATCAGCCCCAGCATTTT. The chain employs TRBV5-4 and TRBJ1-5; D remains unclear. CDR1 SGHNT and CDR2 YYREEE come from the germline V gene (reference sequence). This CDR3 is 17 amino acids long. Trimming left V 4 bases short and J 2 bases short, with 19 bases between. The variable domain in full, completed from reference TRBV5-4 and TRBJ1-5, reads ETGVTQSPTHLIKTRGQQVTLRCSSQSGHNTVSWYQQALGQGPQFIFQYYREEENGRGNFPPRFSGLQFPNYSSELNVNALELDDSALYLCASSQDLQGRGNQPQHFGDGTRLSIL.